The clone carrying this TCR beta chain has a handful of counts. What it recognizes is unknown. This sample was taken from a study of shared clonotypes between healthy human individuals. Study-wide points: Relative to their counterparts shared across all four donors, non-shared clonotypes exhibited diminished generation probabilities. Generally, naive subsets came out with larger estimated richness than memory subsets.

All donors qualified as healthy HIV-negative adults and had experienced no recent acute infections or vaccinations. CD45RA-negative memory and CD45RA+ naive subsets were split from the CD4+ cells. Assay: immunoSEQ multiplex PCR; the TCRdb copy retains only in-frame clones and omits some. The top ten hold less than 2% of the sample, which has about 660,000 clones, 74% seen once. The sample was memory CD4+ T cells sorted from blood. Subset: CD45RA-negative fraction. This receptor was obtained from a woman in her 30s in good health.

The CDR3 bases are TGTGCCAGCAGCTACGACAGGGGCGACACTGAAGCTTTCTTT. Translating gives CASSYDRGDTEAFF. This sequence joins TRBV5-8 and TRBJ1-1, with 8 bases fitting TRBD1. The CDR3 covers 14 residues. V shed 3 bases and J 3 bases; nucleotides not matched to a gene: 4. The germline gives CDR1 SGHTS, CDR2 YDEGEE. The whole variable domain, remainder taken from reference TRBV5-8 and TRBJ1-1, is EAGVTQSPTHLIKTRGQQATLRCSPISGHTSVYWYQQALGLGLQFLLWYDEGEERNRGNFPPRFSGRQFPNYSSELNVNALELEDSALYLCASSYDRGDTEAFFGQGTRLTVV.